This TCR beta chain was identified during a study of T cell repertoires in ileal Crohn's disease. Background on the study: At surgery, roughly 35% of patients smoked, with median disease duration roughly 7.2 years. Thiopurines (11) or anti-TNF agents (approximately 20) were given postoperatively to about half. Study-wide results and limits: Clonal expansions were more frequent in active smokers than non-smokers at surgery.

Eligibility required adulthood, ileal or ileocolonic Crohn's disease and indicated ileocolonic resection. CDR1 and CDR2 (germline): LNHDA, SQIVND (reference sequence). V lost 8 bases and J 2 bases, leaving 6 bases between the germline ends. The CDR3 is made up of 11 amino acids. This clone was observed a few times. Its antigen is still unknown. The same CDR3 arises from other DNA sequences in this sample as well. Method: immunoSEQ multiplex PCR; TCRdb's copy keeps in-frame clones and lacks some. The sample includes more than 6,500 clones, around 80% of them seen just once. The TCR comes from an adult with Crohn's disease. What was sequenced was ileal tissue. The chain has TRBV19 and TRBJ1-2; a possible D gene is TRBD1 (6 bases). CDR3 bases: TGTGCCAGTCAGGGGAACTATGGCTACACCTTC. It specifies CASQGNYGYTF.